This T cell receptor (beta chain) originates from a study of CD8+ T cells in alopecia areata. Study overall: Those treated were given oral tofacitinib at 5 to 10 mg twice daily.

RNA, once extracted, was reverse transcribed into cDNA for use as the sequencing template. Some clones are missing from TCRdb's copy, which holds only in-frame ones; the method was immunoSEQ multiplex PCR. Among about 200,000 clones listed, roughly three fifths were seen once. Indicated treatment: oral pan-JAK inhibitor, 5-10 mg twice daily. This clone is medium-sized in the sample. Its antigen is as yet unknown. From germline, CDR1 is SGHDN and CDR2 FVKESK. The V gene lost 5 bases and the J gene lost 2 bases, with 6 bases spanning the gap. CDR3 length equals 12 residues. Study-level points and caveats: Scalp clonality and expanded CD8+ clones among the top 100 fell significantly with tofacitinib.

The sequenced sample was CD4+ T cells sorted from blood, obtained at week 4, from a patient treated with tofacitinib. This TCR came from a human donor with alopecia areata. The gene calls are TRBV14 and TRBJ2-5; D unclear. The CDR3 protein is CASSKIQETQYF. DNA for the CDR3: TGTGCCAGCAGCAAAATTCAAGAGACCCAGTACTTC. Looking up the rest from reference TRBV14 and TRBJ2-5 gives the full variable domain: EAGVTQFPSHSVIEKGQTVTLRCDPISGHDNLYWYRRVMGKEIKFLLHFVKESKQDESGMPNNRFLAERTGGTYSTLKVQPAELEDSGVYFCASSKIQETQYFGPGTRLLVL.